The clone carrying this T cell receptor (beta chain) is a singleton in its sample. Antigen specificity is unknown. Sequence at one end of the junction differs from germline and may be a read error. A J-beta primer mix and a sample-barcoded 5' primer were used in a second PCR of roughly 6 to 11 cycles. One entry per CDR3 protein results from TCRdb running MiXCR on the 5' RACE reads. Of 1.5 million to 2 million distinct CDR3 sequences in the sample, 49% were seen once. The data belong to a study of blood T cells in healthy people across ages. General study points: CMV infection status of these donors was not known.

The sample consisted of blood. The origin of this receptor is a woman aged 40 to 50 in good health.

The CDR3: CSATSSGTAGNQPPHF. CDR3 DNA sequence: TGCAGTGCTACCTCCTCTGGGACAGCGGGGAATCAGCCCCCGCATTTT. J is TRBJ1-5 and V is TRBV20-1; 7 bases agree with TRBD1. Germline CDR1 and CDR2: DFQATT and SNEGSKA (reference sequence). CDR3 length: 16 amino acids.